The source of this T cell receptor (beta chain) is a study of T-cell memory formation after mild COVID-19. Whole-study results and caveats: For contracting clones, CD4+ ones sat mainly in CM and EM, CD8+ in EMRA. Later expanders leaned toward CD4+, whereas clones contracting from day 15 to 85 were balanced CD4/CD8. In pre-infection memory, a portion of responding clones appeared, which suggested that cross-reactive memory joined.

TCRdb independently ran MiXCR on the 5' RACE reads; one entry per CDR3 protein. The sample has roughly 560,000 distinct CDR3 sequences, around 21% seen once. Trimming took 0 bases from V and 6 from J, leaving 18 bases between them. Germline CDR1 and CDR2: KGHSH and LQKENI. CDR3 length equals 16 residues. Turning to this clonotype: What it binds is unknown.

The sample was PBMCs or a T cell subset sorted from them (not recorded which). This chain links TRBV18 with TRBJ2-7; possibly TRBD1 or TRBD2 for D (6 bases each). The receptor's source is an adult woman who had mild COVID-19 (a few samples of this study predate the infection). Cell type and time point are not known. CDR3 sequence: CASSPPERGRRGEQYF. CDR3 DNA: TGTGCCAGCTCACCACCGGAACGGGGGCGCAGGGGCGAGCAGTACTTC.